These 19 T cell receptor beta chains were all obtained from the same sample, sequenced in a study of beta chain features in type 1 diabetes. The study reverse transcribed the entire isolated RNA, so it sequenced expressed TCRB transcripts. TCRdb's table, derived via immunoSEQ multiplex PCR, lists solely in-frame clones and lacks some. Altogether approximately 120,000 clones are present, less than 40% being singletons, with the ten largest covering approximately 0.065%. The sequenced material came from stem cell memory CD4+ T cells from blood. Every receptor here comes from a young woman in good health.

This clone was picked up a small number of times. The chain employs TRBV4-1 and TRBJ2-3, with TRBD2 as a possible D gene (6 bases). This CDR3 is 14 amino acids long. V lost 4 bases, J lost 6 bases, and 14 bases lay in between. Germline CDR1 reads MGHRA; CDR2 reads YSYEKL. The CDR3: CASSLPTRRDTQYF. Written as DNA, the CDR3 is TGCGCCAGCAGCCTTCCGACTAGGCGGGATACGCAGTATTTT.

J is TRBJ2-3 and V is TRBV15, with D possibly being TRBD1 (5 bases). Germline values: CDR1 LNHNV, CDR2 YYDKDF (reference sequence). The V and J ends lost 6 bases and 2 bases respectively, with 12 bases between them. This CDR3 has 14 residues. The CDR3 DNA reads as TGTGCCACCAGAGACCCCAGGGTCACAGATACGCAGTATTTT. As protein: CATRDPRVTDTQYF. Combining the CDR3 with reference TRBV15 and TRBJ2-3 gives the whole variable domain DAMVIQNPRYQVTQFGKPVTLSCSQTLNHNVMYWYQQKSSQAPKLLFHYYDKDFNNEADTPDNFQSRRPNTSFCFLDIRSPGLGDTAMYLCATRDPRVTDTQYFGPGTRLTVL.

The chain recombines TRBV14 with TRBJ2-6, with TRBD1 matching over 9 bases. Germline CDR1 SGHDN, CDR2 FVKESK. V dropped 2 bases and J dropped 1; count of bases not matched to a gene: 6. The CDR3 spans 18 residues. The CDR3 sequence: CASSQRTGVQSGANVLTF. Here the CDR3 DNA reads TGTGCCAGCAGCCAAAGGACAGGGGTGCAATCTGGGGCCAACGTCCTGACTTTC.

The chain uses TRBV28 and TRBJ1-1; D call uncertain. V lost 6 bases to trimming and J lost 2 bases, with 4 bases between them. Germline-derived CDR1 and CDR2 are MDHEN and SYDVKM. There are 11 residues in the CDR3. CDR3: CASRANTEAFF. The CDR3 DNA follows: TGTGCCAGCAGGGCAAACACTGAAGCTTTCTTT.

For the CDR3, the DNA is TGTGCCAGTAGTCGCCCGGGACAGGGATCCTACTTC. Its translation is CASSRPGQGSYF. V gene TRBV19 combines with J gene TRBJ2-5; 9 nucleotides line up with TRBD1. V dropped 5 bases and J dropped 14; count of bases not matched to a gene: 9. Germline-derived CDR1 and CDR2 are LNHDA and SQIVND (reference sequence). CDR3 length equals 12 residues. The full variable domain, rest sourced from reference TRBV19 and TRBJ2-5, is DGGITQSPKYLFRKEGQNVTLSCEQNLNHDAMYWYRQDPGQGLRLIYYSQIVNDFQKGDIAEGYSVSREKKESFPLTVTSAQKNPTAFYLCASSRPGQGSYFGPGTRLLVL.

The gene calls are TRBV9 and TRBJ1-3; no firm D call. The CDR3 is made up of 14 amino acids. V was clipped by 0 bases and J by 1 base, with 5 bases between them. Per the germline V gene, CDR1 is SGDLS and CDR2 is YYNGEE. CDR3 DNA: TGTGCCAGCAGCGTAGATCCATCTGGAAACACCATATATTTT. Amino acid sequence: CASSVDPSGNTIYF. Variable domain in full (rest from reference TRBV9 and TRBJ1-3): DSGVTQTPKHLITATGQRVTLRCSPRSGDLSVYWYQQSLDQGLQFLIQYYNGEERAKGNILERFSAQQFPDLHSELNLSSLELGDSALYFCASSVDPSGNTIYFGEGSWLTVV.

The table lists this clone with many counts. The chain is built from TRBV4-2 and TRBJ2-1, with D tentatively TRBD2 (5 bases). CDR1 is LGHNA, CDR2 YNFKEQ, per germline. V gave up 0 bases and J gave up 6 bases, with 9 bases separating them. The CDR3 consists of 14 residues. The CDR3 DNA sequence: TGTGCCAGCAGCCAAGATACAGCGGTCAATGAGCAGTTCTTC. This sequence encodes CASSQDTAVNEQFF.

The J gene is TRBJ1-5, the V gene TRBV5-6; 7 nucleotides agree with TRBD1. Germline-derived CDR1 and CDR2 are SGHDT and YYEEEE. V dropped 4 bases and J dropped 1; count of bases not matched to a gene: 2. The CDR3 extends over 14 amino acids. The CDR3 reads CASSQTGSNQPQHF. In DNA form, the CDR3 reads TGTGCCAGCAGCCAGACAGGGAGCAATCAGCCCCAGCATTTT.

The chain couples TRBV19 to TRBJ2-6; TRBD1 aligns across 8 bases. Germline CDR1 and CDR2: LNHDA and SQIVND (reference sequence). Losses at the gene ends were 5 bases for V and 0 bases for J; bases not matched to a gene: 15. This CDR3 comprises 20 residues. The CDR3 loop is CASSVGAGGGLGSGANVLTF. DNA for the CDR3: TGTGCCAGTAGTGTCGGAGCAGGGGGCGGGTTGGGCTCTGGGGCCAACGTCCTGACTTTC. Full variable domain (remainder filled in from reference TRBV19 and TRBJ2-6): DGGITQSPKYLFRKEGQNVTLSCEQNLNHDAMYWYRQDPGQGLRLIYYSQIVNDFQKGDIAEGYSVSREKKESFPLTVTSAQKNPTAFYLCASSVGAGGGLGSGANVLTFGAGSRLTVL.

The V gene is TRBV5-1, the J gene TRBJ2-5; D not resolved. V was pared by 3 bases and J by 0 bases, with 3 bases between. This CDR3 has 12 residues. CDR1 SGHRS and CDR2 YFSETQ come from the germline V gene. The CDR3 DNA reads TGCGCCAGCAGCTCAAACCAAGAGACCCAGTACTTC. Translation: CASSSNQETQYF. Looking up the rest from reference TRBV5-1 and TRBJ2-5 gives the full variable domain: KAGVTQTPRYLIKTRGQQVTLSCSPISGHRSVSWYQQTPGQGLQFLFEYFSETQRNKGNFPGRFSGRQFSNSRSEMNVSTLELGDSALYLCASSSNQETQYFGPGTRLLVL.

The V gene is TRBV27, the J gene TRBJ1-2; D perhaps matches TRBD1 (5 bases). Between the trimmed V and J ends, which lost 2 bases and 7 bases, there was a span of 11 bases. The germline V gene encodes CDR1 MNHEY and CDR2 SMNVEV (reference sequence). This CDR3 comprises 13 residues. The CDR3 sequence: CASSLRWGSGYTF. The DNA for the CDR3 is TGTGCCAGCAGTTTAAGATGGGGCTCTGGCTACACCTTC.

The chain joins TRBV29-1 to TRBJ1-3; D unresolved. Trimming took 3 bases from V and 0 from J, leaving 9 bases between them. Germline V gene sequence: CDR1 SQVTM, CDR2 ANQGSEA. This CDR3 is 14 amino acids long. The CDR3 bases are TGCAGCGTTGACGCCCAGTACTCTGGAAACACCATATATTTT. Translated: CSVDAQYSGNTIYF.

This chain connects TRBV7-9 to TRBJ2-5; 10 bases are a match to TRBD2. Germline V gene sequence: CDR1 SEHNR, CDR2 FQNEAQ (reference sequence). CDR3 length equals 16 residues. Trimming removed 4 bases from V and 5 bases from J; junction bases left unmatched: 10. For the CDR3, the DNA is TGTGCCAGCAGCTCTAGCGGGAGAAGGAGGGGGGAGACCCAGTACTTC. It codes for CASSSSGRRRGETQYF.

V gene TRBV4-1 combines with J gene TRBJ2-4; 7 bases align to TRBD2. The V and J ends lost 4 bases and 2 bases, in that order; junction bases with no gene match: 8. There are 16 residues in the CDR3. CDR1 is MGHRA, CDR2 YSYEKL, per germline. The CDR3 sequence: CASSPKGGGTKNIQYF. The DNA of the CDR3 is TGCGCCAGCAGCCCAAAGGGCGGGGGAACCAAAAACATTCAGTACTTC.

The rearrangement uses TRBV7-8 and TRBJ2-7; TRBD2 agrees at 8 bases. In germline, CDR1 is SGHVS, CDR2 FQNEAQ. There are 14 residues in the CDR3. The V segment lost 5 bases and the J segment 5 bases; nucleotides outside the gene matches: 8. CDR3: CASSTRTSIHEQYF. CDR3 DNA sequence: TGTGCCAGCAGCACCCGGACTAGCATTCACGAGCAGTACTTC.

The table lists this clone with a few counts. V is TRBV5-1 and J is TRBJ2-1, with 10 bases lining up with TRBD2. The V and J ends lost 3 bases and 10 bases, in that order; junction bases with no gene match: 10. The CDR3 has 15 amino acids. The germline gives CDR1 SGHRS, CDR2 YFSETQ. The CDR3 sequence: CASSSGLALLGEQFF. For the CDR3, the DNA is TGCGCCAGCAGCTCGGGACTAGCGCTACTTGGGGAGCAGTTCTTC.

This clone has just a few counts. The chain carries TRBV7-9 and TRBJ2-2, with 7 bases identical to TRBD2. Trimming took 6 bases from V and 2 from J; bases not matched to a gene: 3. Germline loops: CDR1 SEHNR, CDR2 FQNEAQ (reference sequence). The CDR3 length is 14 residues. In DNA, the CDR3 is TGTGCCAGCAGATCTAGCGGTAACACCGGGGAGCTGTTTTTT. Its translation: CASRSSGNTGELFF.

This clone was detected a few times. Written as DNA, the CDR3 is TGTGCCACCAGCCCTCGGGACAGGATCAATCAGCCCCAGCATTTT. Its translation is CATSPRDRINQPQHF. This sequence joins TRBV15 and TRBJ1-5; 8 bases line up with TRBD1. Trimming at V came to 5 bases and at J to 3 bases, leaving 6 bases not matched to a gene. Per germline, CDR1 LNHNV and CDR2 YYDKDF (reference sequence). This CDR3 comprises 15 residues.

The chain carries TRBV5-6 and TRBJ1-1; TRBD1 matches at 7 bases. CDR1 SGHDT and CDR2 YYEEEE come from the germline V gene. Trimming removed 1 base from V and 2 bases from J; junction bases left unmatched: 8. CDR3 size: 16 residues. CDR3 loop: CASSLWGTAVNTEAFF. CDR3 sequence (DNA): TGTGCCAGCAGCTTGTGGGGGACAGCAGTTAACACTGAAGCTTTCTTT.